Described below is a single T cell receptor (beta chain) sequence and its context. This table comes from immunoSEQ multiplex PCR, and its TCRdb copy is limited to in-frame clones, with some not included. In the table there are about 80,000 clones, around 83% of which are singletons. The data were obtained in a study of blood T cell repertoires in COVID-19. Study-wide background: PBMCs, B-cell-depleted T cells, or T cells provided the cDNA or gDNA that made up the material.

Trimming took 1 base from V and 5 from J, leaving 6 bases between them. There are 13 residues in the CDR3. The specimen was peripheral blood. The TCR was taken from a human donor in a cohort sampled during active COVID-19. The chain combines TRBV12-3 or TRBV12-4 with TRBJ1-5; D call uncertain. The chain's CDR3 is CASSLVRYQPQHF. CDR3 nucleotides: TGTGCCAGCAGTTTAGTGCGATATCAGCCCCAGCATTTT.